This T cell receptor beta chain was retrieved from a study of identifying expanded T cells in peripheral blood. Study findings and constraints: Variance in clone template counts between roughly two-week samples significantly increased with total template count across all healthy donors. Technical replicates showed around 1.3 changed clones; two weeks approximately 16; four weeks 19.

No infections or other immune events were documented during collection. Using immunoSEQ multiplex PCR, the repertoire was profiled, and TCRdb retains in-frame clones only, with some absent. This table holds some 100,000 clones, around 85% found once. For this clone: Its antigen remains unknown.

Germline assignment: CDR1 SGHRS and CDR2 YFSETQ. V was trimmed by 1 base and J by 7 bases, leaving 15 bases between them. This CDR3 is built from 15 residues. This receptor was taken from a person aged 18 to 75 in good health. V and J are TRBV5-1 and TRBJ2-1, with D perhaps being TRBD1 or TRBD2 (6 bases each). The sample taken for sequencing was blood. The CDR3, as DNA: TGCGCCAGCAGCTTGATCGAGGGGGGATCGAATGAGCAGTTCTTC. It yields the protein CASSLIEGGSNEQFF.